This passage covers 21 T cell receptor beta chains from one sample sequenced in a study of OX40 agonist ivuxolimab in advanced cancers. The library was produced with the immunoSEQ multiplex PCR assay. TCRdb provides this immuneACCESS table in a form limited to in-frame rearrangements. Some clones are lacking; in checked studies, under half of them reflect an unresolved V gene, and why the rest are absent is not known. Here the sample has about 77,000 clones; less than 90% occur a single time. 0.5% to 0.8% of the sample is held by the ten biggest clonotypes. Sequenced here: CD4+ or CD8+ T cells sorted from blood, sampled in a trial of the OX40 agonist ivuxolimab. These receptors all stem from an adult with an advanced solid tumor such as melanoma, head and neck, liver or kidney cancer.

J is TRBJ2-2 and V is TRBV6-4; no firm D call. V gave up 3 bases and J gave up 4 bases, with 12 bases separating them. CDR3 size: 15 residues. Germline V gene data show CDR1 as MRHNA and CDR2 as SNTAGT. CDR3 sequence: CASSDVGVGTGELFF. The CDR3, as DNA: TGTGCCAGCAGTGATGTTGGGGTCGGCACCGGGGAGCTGTTTTTT.

The chain combines TRBV5-3 with TRBJ1-5, with D tentatively TRBD1 (5 bases). TRBV5-3 qualifies as an ORF whose function is uncertain. V lost 0 bases and J 5 bases, leaving 6 bases between the germline ends. CDR3 length: 13 residues. CDR3 region: CARSLEGDQPQHF. The DNA for the CDR3 is TGTGCCAGAAGCTTGGAAGGGGATCAGCCCCAGCATTTT.

This clone is classed as large. This chain uses TRBV6-1 with TRBJ1-6, with D possibly being TRBD1 (6 bases). CDR1 is MNHNS and CDR2 is SASEGT in the germline V gene. V shed 7 bases and J shed 5 bases, with 12 bases lying between them. This CDR3 region has 14 residues. The CDR3 loop reads CASKEGVHNSPLHF. CDR3 coding DNA: TGTGCCAGCAAAGAGGGGGTCCATAATTCACCCCTCCACTTT.

The V call is TRBV12-5, the J call TRBJ2-7; 9 positions agree with TRBD1. V trimming: 2 bases; J trimming: 2 bases; junction bases outside the gene matches: 10. CDR1 and CDR2 from the germline V gene are LGHNT and FRNRAP. The CDR3 is made up of 17 amino acids. The DNA of the CDR3 is TGTGCTAGTGGTTTGCGGGTAGGGACAGGGAGGACCTACGAGCAGTACTTC. Translating gives CASGLRVGTGRTYEQYF.

The chain recombines TRBV9 with TRBJ2-5, with D perhaps given as TRBD1 or TRBD2 (6 bases each). The germline gives CDR1 SGDLS, CDR2 YYNGEE. The CDR3 extends over 15 amino acids. With 0 bases removed from V and 5 bases from J, the gap between germline ends came to 14 bases. CDR3 coding DNA: TGTGCCAGCAGCGTAGGAGGGGGGTTTATGGAGACCCAGTACTTC. Residues: CASSVGGGFMETQYF.

This clone was recorded a few times. This sequence joins TRBV29-1 and TRBJ1-2, with D tentatively TRBD1 (5 bases). Germline V gives CDR1 SQVTM, CDR2 ANQGSEA. The CDR3 loop spans 16 amino acids. Trimming took off 4 bases at V and 1 base at J, with 19 bases between the two ends. The DNA of the CDR3 is TGCAGCGTTGCGGAGGGGCGCGGATTCCTTAACTATGGCTACACCTTC. It yields the protein CSVAEGRGFLNYGYTF.

V is TRBV16 and J is TRBJ1-1, with D unresolved. The CDR3 contains 14 residues. V gave up 4 bases and J gave up 4 bases, with 13 bases separating them. From germline, CDR1 is KGHSY and CDR2 FQNENV. This chain's CDR3 is CASSPASRGTEAFF. The CDR3 DNA reads as TGTGCCAGCAGCCCAGCCAGTAGAGGCACTGAAGCTTTCTTT. The full variable domain, its missing parts supplied by reference TRBV16 and TRBJ1-1, is GEEVAQTPKHLVRGEGQKAKLYCAPIKGHSYVFWYQQVLKNEFKFLISFQNENVFDETGMPKERFSAKCLPNSPCSLEIQATKLEDSAVYFCASSPASRGTEAFFGQGTRLTVV.

This chain joins TRBV6-1 and TRBJ2-7; tentative D call: TRBD1 (6 bases). V was clipped by 8 bases and J by 6 bases, with 20 bases between them. The CDR3 is 14 amino acids. Germline values: CDR1 MNHNS, CDR2 SASEGT. The CDR3 bases are TGTGCCAGCGGGGGTACCGCGGTAGGGGGCGAGCAGTACTTC. Its translation is CASGGTAVGGEQYF.

The chain is built from TRBV7-2 and TRBJ2-3, with TRBD2 matching 9 bases. The CDR3 is 17 residues long. The V segment lost 7 bases and the J segment 4 bases; nucleotides outside the gene matches: 15. CDR1 SGHTA and CDR2 FQGNSA come from the germline V gene. The CDR3 DNA reads TGTGCCAGCACCCGGAACGCGGGCGGGGGGGCGCCAGATACGCAGTATTTT. This gives the protein CASTRNAGGGAPDTQYF.

A remark on this clone: Other DNA sequences in this sample translate to the same CDR3. The chain joins TRBV7-9 to TRBJ2-5; 12 bases match TRBD2. CDR3 length: 15 amino acids. V trimming: 1 base; J trimming: 4 bases; junction bases outside the gene matches: 1. Germline CDR1 is SEHNR and CDR2 is FQNEAQ (reference sequence). The CDR3 protein is CASSLVLAGGETQYF. The CDR3, as DNA: TGTGCCAGCAGCTTAGTACTAGCGGGGGGAGAGACCCAGTACTTC.

A single count supports this clone. The chain is built from TRBV2 and TRBJ2-7, with D uncertain. The CDR3 is 12 residues long. V lost 6 bases, J lost 0 bases, and 6 bases lay in between. Looked up from germline, CDR1 is SNHLY and CDR2 is FYNNEI. The CDR3 is CASRADSYEQYF. The CDR3 DNA sequence: TGTGCCAGCAGGGCTGACTCCTACGAGCAGTACTTC.

This chain uses TRBV7-2 with TRBJ2-5; 7 nucleotides match TRBD1. Per the germline V gene, CDR1 is SGHTA and CDR2 is FQGNSA. The CDR3 loop spans 14 amino acids. The V segment lost 5 bases and the J segment 1 base; nucleotides outside the gene matches: 4. DNA of the CDR3: TGTGCCAGCAGCCCGGGACAGCCCCAAGAGACCCAGTACTTC. Its protein is CASSPGQPQETQYF. The entire variable domain, with the rest obtained from reference TRBV7-2 and TRBJ2-5, is as follows: GAGVSQSPSNKVTEKGKDVELRCDPISGHTALYWYRQSLGQGLEFLIYFQGNSAPDKSGLPSDRFSAERTGGSVSTLTIQRTQQEDSAVYLCASSPGQPQETQYFGPGTRLLVL.

V and J are TRBV7-3 and TRBJ2-2, with 7 positions matching TRBD1. Trimming cost V 5 bases and J 7 bases; bases outside gene matches: 4. Germline values: CDR1 SGHTA, CDR2 FQGTGA. This CDR3 has 13 residues. The CDR3 DNA reads TGTGCCAGCAGCAGAGGGGGCTACGGGGAGCTGTTTTTT. Its protein product is CASSRGGYGELFF.

The chain joins TRBV6-1 to TRBJ2-1, with D uncertain. The CDR3 has 12 residues. Looked up from germline, CDR1 is MNHNS and CDR2 is SASEGT. Trimming removed 2 bases from V and 4 bases from J, with 3 bases in between. CDR3 region: CASSEQYNEQFF. The CDR3 bases are TGTGCCAGCAGTGAACAGTACAATGAGCAGTTCTTC.

The chain uses TRBV6-5 and TRBJ2-5, with D perhaps assigned TRBD1 or TRBD2 (6 bases each). The germline V gene encodes CDR1 MNHEY and CDR2 SVGAGI. V dropped 6 bases and J dropped 5 bases, with 19 bases sitting between them. The CDR3 sequence is 15 residues long. CDR3 loop: CASRRGSGAGETQYF. CDR3 sequence (DNA): TGTGCCAGCAGACGGGGTTCGGGGGCAGGGGAGACCCAGTACTTC.

The chain uses TRBV12-5 and TRBJ2-2; 9 positions match TRBD1. The CDR3 is made up of 15 amino acids. The J segment lost 1 base and the V segment lost 5 bases, leaving 2 bases of the junction unmatched. CDR1 and CDR2 from the germline V gene are LGHNT and FRNRAP. This CDR3 reads CASGAGQGNTGELFF. CDR3 nucleotides: TGTGCTAGTGGTGCGGGACAGGGGAACACCGGGGAGCTGTTTTTT.

The chain employs TRBV6-1 and TRBJ1-6; D unresolved. The germline V gene has CDR1 MNHNS and CDR2 SASEGT. The CDR3 consists of 14 residues. V lost 5 bases, J lost 9 bases, and 14 bases lay in between. DNA for the CDR3: TGTGCCAGCAGTTTATCCCCTTGGGCTTCACCCCTCCACTTT. It yields the protein CASSLSPWASPLHF.

Regarding this clone: One end of the junction does not line up with germline, which may come from a read error. This rearrangement joins TRBV28 to TRBJ2-7, with D tentatively TRBD2 (6 bases). Germline V gene data show CDR1 as MDHEN and CDR2 as SYDVKM. The CDR3 spans 12 residues. The CDR3 protein is CASSSGTPNYHF. The CDR3 DNA sequence: TGTGCCAGCAGTTCCGGGACTCCAAACTACCACTTC.

The chain combines TRBV6-1 with TRBJ1-2, with TRBD1 matching over 10 bases. Germline V gives CDR1 MNHNS, CDR2 SASEGT. With 1 base clipped from V and 6 bases from J, the junction kept 11 bases outside the gene matches. CDR3 length: 17 amino acids. The DNA of the CDR3 is TGTGCCAGCAGTGAAGAGAAGTGGCCGACAGGGGGCGATGGCTACACCTTC. Protein sequence: CASSEEKWPTGGDGYTF.

The chain recombines TRBV4-1 with TRBJ1-4; 9 bases agree with TRBD1. The CDR3 totals 14 residues. CDR1 is MGHRA and CDR2 is YSYEKL in the germline V gene. The V gene end was trimmed by 6 bases and the J gene end by 5 bases; junction bases not matched to a gene: 4. CDR3 sequence reads: CASSPGTGNEKLFF. DNA for the CDR3: TGCGCCAGCAGTCCCGGGACAGGGAATGAAAAACTGTTTTTT.

The rearrangement joins TRBV7-2 to TRBJ2-7; the match to TRBD1 covers 8 bases. Germline V lookup: CDR1 SGHTA, CDR2 FQGNSA. The V segment lost 5 bases and the J segment 5 bases; nucleotides outside the gene matches: 11. The CDR3 extends over 15 amino acids. The CDR3 protein is CASSGLTGGIDEQYF. Here the CDR3 DNA reads TGTGCCAGCAGCGGTTTAACAGGGGGTATAGACGAGCAGTACTTC.